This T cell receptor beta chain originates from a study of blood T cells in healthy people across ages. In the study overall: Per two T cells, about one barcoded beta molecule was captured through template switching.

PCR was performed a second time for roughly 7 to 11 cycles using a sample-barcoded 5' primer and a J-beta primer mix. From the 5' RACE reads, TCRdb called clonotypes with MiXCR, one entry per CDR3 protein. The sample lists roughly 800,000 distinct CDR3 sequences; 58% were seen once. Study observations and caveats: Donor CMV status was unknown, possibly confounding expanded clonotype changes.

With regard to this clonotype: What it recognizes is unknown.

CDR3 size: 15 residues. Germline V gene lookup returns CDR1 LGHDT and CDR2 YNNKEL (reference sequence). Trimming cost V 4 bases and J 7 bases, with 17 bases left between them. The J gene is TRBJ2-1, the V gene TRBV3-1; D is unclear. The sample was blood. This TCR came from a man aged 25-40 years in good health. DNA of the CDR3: TGTGCCAGCAGCCCCGGAACGGGTGGGCCTAATGAGCAGTTCTTC. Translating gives CASSPGTGGPNEQFF.